This record looks at one T cell receptor (beta chain) sequence and its context. This record comes from a study of blood T cell repertoires in COVID-19. Study context: Whether acute or convalescent, the COVID-19 samples came from the United States, Italy and Spain. PBMCs, B-cell-depleted T cells, or T cells were the source of the cDNA or gDNA that made up the material.

In the original analysis: Counts of nucleated cells, estimated from reference gene primer amplification, were obtained. Method: immunoSEQ multiplex PCR; TCRdb's copy keeps in-frame clones and lacks some. V and J calls and clone size are those listed in that table; D and trimming were worked out from the DNA. Of 200,000 to 250,000 clones listed, around 80% are singletons. The CDR3 has 13 residues. The germline V gene encodes CDR1 SGDLS and CDR2 YYNGEE. Trimming at V came to 0 bases and at J to 12 bases, leaving 9 bases not matched to a gene. This chain links TRBV9 with TRBJ2-7, with 7 bases aligning to TRBD2. Specimen: peripheral blood. The clonotype comes from a human donor in a cohort sampled during active COVID-19. CDR3 amino acids: CASSVGASGGPYF. The DNA of the CDR3 is TGTGCCAGCAGCGTAGGGGCTAGCGGAGGTCCGTACTTC. Full variable domain (outside the CDR3, taken from reference TRBV9 and TRBJ2-7): DSGVTQTPKHLITATGQRVTLRCSPRSGDLSVYWYQQSLDQGLQFLIQYYNGEERAKGNILERFSAQQFPDLHSELNLSSLELGDSALYFCASSVGASGGPYFGPGTRLTVT.